These 21 T cell receptor beta chains originate from one sample sequenced in a study of T-cell memory formation after mild COVID-19. MiXCR was run by TCRdb on the 5' RACE reads, yielding one entry per CDR3 protein. The table includes some 490,000 distinct CDR3 sequences, roughly 20% detected once. The sequenced material came from PBMCs or a T cell subset sorted from them (not recorded which). The receptors were gathered from an adult woman who had mild COVID-19 (a few samples of this study predate the infection). Cell type and time point are not known.

The J gene is TRBJ1-1, the V gene TRBV7-2, with D possibly being TRBD1 (5 bases). The CDR3 is 14 amino acids. CDR1 SGHTA and CDR2 FQGNSA come from the germline V gene. The V gene lost 5 bases and the J gene lost 4 bases, with 14 bases spanning the gap. The DNA for the CDR3 is TGTGCCAGCAGCATCAAAAGGGGCCGCACTGAAGCTTTCTTT. Protein: CASSIKRGRTEAFF.

The gene calls are TRBV4-3 and TRBJ1-1; D call uncertain. Between the trimmed V and J ends, which lost 0 bases and 6 bases, there was a span of 11 bases. CDR1 and CDR2 (germline): LGHNA, YSLEER. The CDR3 has 14 residues. CDR3 sequence reads: CASSQETGPAEAFF. CDR3 coding DNA: TGCGCCAGCAGCCAAGAGACGGGTCCCGCTGAAGCTTTCTTT.

CDR3 nucleotides: TGTGCCAGCAGCTTGCTGGCGGGGGGGCAGGCAGATACGCAGTATTTT. It translates to CASSLLAGGQADTQYF. The genes are TRBV5-4 and TRBJ2-3, with TRBD2 matching over 9 bases. The length of the CDR3 is 16 residues. Losses at the gene ends were 1 base for V and 4 bases for J; bases not matched to a gene: 7. Germline CDR1 reads SGHNT; CDR2 reads YYREEE (reference sequence). The variable domain in full, with the rest retrieved from reference TRBV5-4 and TRBJ2-3, is ETGVTQSPTHLIKTRGQQVTLRCSSQSGHNTVSWYQQALGQGPQFIFQYYREEENGRGNFPPRFSGLQFPNYSSELNVNALELDDSALYLCASSLLAGGQADTQYFGPGTRLTVL.

The chain combines TRBV4-1 with TRBJ1-1, with D hard to call. CDR3 size: 15 residues. Germline loops: CDR1 MGHRA, CDR2 YSYEKL. Trimming cost V 1 base and J 2 bases, with 11 bases left between them. CDR3 sequence: CASSQVTGSNTEAFF. CDR3 DNA: TGCGCCAGCAGCCAAGTAACTGGGAGTAACACTGAAGCTTTCTTT.

V is TRBV12-3 or TRBV12-4 and J is TRBJ2-3, with D hard to call. CDR3 length equals 13 residues. The V gene lost 7 bases and the J gene lost 0 bases, with 8 bases spanning the gap. This CDR3 reads CASKPPSTDTQYF. The CDR3 nucleotides are TGTGCCAGCAAACCCCCTAGCACAGATACGCAGTATTTT.

This clonotype has only a few counts. J is TRBJ1-2 and V is TRBV6-5; D gene ambiguous. V was clipped by 3 bases and J by 5 bases, with 13 bases between them. From germline, CDR1 is MNHEY and CDR2 SVGAGI. The CDR3 loop spans 14 amino acids. This chain's CDR3 is CASSYGPDRYGYTF. For the CDR3, the DNA is TGTGCCAGCAGTTATGGCCCGGACCGGTATGGCTACACCTTC.

This clonotype came up a few times. The V gene is TRBV12-3 or TRBV12-4, the J gene TRBJ2-1, with TRBD2 matching over 7 bases. This CDR3 region has 14 residues. J gave up 1 base and V 9 bases, and 6 bases lay outside the gene matches. Here the CDR3 reads CASGGGSSYNEQFF. The DNA for the CDR3 is TGTGCCAGTGGCGGCGGGAGTTCCTACAATGAGCAGTTCTTC.

This clonotype was seen only a few times. The rearrangement uses TRBV3-1 and TRBJ1-5; D is unclear. Trimming shortened V by 5 bases and J by 2 bases, and 7 bases separated the two germline ends. The CDR3 is 13 residues long. Germline CDR1 LGHDT, CDR2 YNNKEL (reference sequence). In nucleotides, the CDR3 is TGTGCCAGCAGCACATCGGGCAATCAGCCCCAGCATTTT. Translation: CASSTSGNQPQHF.

This clonotype was recorded many times. The chain uses TRBV7-9 and TRBJ2-3; D may be TRBD1 (7 bases). Germline values: CDR1 SEHNR, CDR2 FQNEAQ (reference sequence). The CDR3 length is 15 residues. V lost 4 bases, J lost 0 bases, and 11 bases lay in between. Here the CDR3 DNA reads TGTGCCAGCAGCTGGGGGGACAGTAGCACAGATACGCAGTATTTT. This encodes CASSWGDSSTDTQYF.

This clonotype has more than one count but fewer than ten. The CDR3 here is CASSLYRDSWYF. In DNA form, the CDR3 reads TGTGCCAGCAGCTTATACCGAGACAGTTGGTACTTC. The rearrangement joins TRBV7-2 to TRBJ2-4, with a possible D match to TRBD1 (5 bases). Per germline, CDR1 SGHTA and CDR2 FQGNSA. The V end was cut by 2 bases, the J end by 15 bases, with 14 bases between. The CDR3 spans 12 residues.

This clonotype showed up just a few times. The V call is TRBV11-2, the J call TRBJ2-3, with D uncertain. CDR3 length: 12 residues. In germline, CDR1 is SGHAT, CDR2 FQNNGV. Trimming cost V 4 bases and J 5 bases, with 7 bases left between them. CDR3 amino acids: CASSWGIDTQYF. CDR3 coding DNA: TGTGCCAGCAGCTGGGGTATAGATACGCAGTATTTT. Full variable domain (remainder filled in from reference TRBV11-2 and TRBJ2-3): EAGVAQSPRYKIIEKRQSVAFWCNPISGHATLYWYQQILGQGPKLLIQFQNNGVVDDSQLPKDRFSAERLKGVDSTLKIQPAKLEDSAVYLCASSWGIDTQYFGPGTRLTVL.

This chain uses TRBV15 with TRBJ2-7, with a weak D call TRBD2 (5 bases). Looked up from germline, CDR1 is LNHNV and CDR2 is YYDKDF (reference sequence). This CDR3 is built from 12 residues. The germline V and J ends were trimmed by 1 base and 6 bases, with 7 bases remaining between them. The CDR3 here is CATSRVGGEQYF. The CDR3 bases are TGTGCCACCAGCAGAGTTGGAGGCGAGCAGTACTTC.

The chain uses TRBV20-1 and TRBJ1-2, with 7 bases identical to TRBD1. The CDR3 is made up of 18 amino acids. V lost 6 bases, J lost 4 bases, and 23 bases stayed unmatched. CDR1 and CDR2 from the germline V gene are DFQATT and SNEGSKA (reference sequence). CDR3 bases: TGCAGTGCAAAACCGACAGGGAGGGACTTCCGCATGAGCTATGGCTACACCTTC. Encoded protein: CSAKPTGRDFRMSYGYTF.

This clonotype was seen a few times. The J gene is TRBJ2-7, the V gene TRBV7-8; 10 bases agree with TRBD1. In germline, CDR1 is SGHVS, CDR2 FQNEAQ. There are 16 residues in the CDR3. V lost 4 bases to trimming and J lost 1 base; unmatched junction nucleotides: 7. The DNA of the CDR3 is TGTGCCAGCAGCTCCAGGAGGGACAGGGGATCCTACGAGCAGTACTTC. This encodes CASSSRRDRGSYEQYF.

The V gene is TRBV9, the J gene TRBJ2-6; unclear D gene. This CDR3 spans 16 amino acids. Trimming left V 4 bases short and J 3 bases short, with 14 bases between. The germline gives CDR1 SGDLS, CDR2 YYNGEE. DNA of the CDR3: TGTGCCAGCAGCCCGCGATCCGGGTTTGGGGCCAACGTCCTGACTTTC. As protein: CASSPRSGFGANVLTF. Combining the CDR3 with reference TRBV9 and TRBJ2-6 gives the whole variable domain DSGVTQTPKHLITATGQRVTLRCSPRSGDLSVYWYQQSLDQGLQFLIQYYNGEERAKGNILERFSAQQFPDLHSELNLSSLELGDSALYFCASSPRSGFGANVLTFGAGSRLTVL.

J is TRBJ2-7 and V is TRBV7-6; D is possibly TRBD2 (6 bases). The germline CDR1 and CDR2 sequences are SGHVS and FNYEAQ. The V end was cut by 5 bases, the J end by 5 bases, with 19 bases between. The CDR3 covers 15 residues. CDR3 bases: TGTGCCAGCAGCCCCGTCCAGGAGGGGAAGAACGAGCAGTACTTC. It codes for CASSPVQEGKNEQYF.

This sequence joins TRBV6-5 and TRBJ2-1; weak D call: TRBD2 (6 bases). CDR3 length: 13 residues. V lost 2 bases, J lost 7 bases, and 9 bases lay in between. Germline values: CDR1 MNHEY, CDR2 SVGAGI. DNA of the CDR3: TGTGCCAGCAGTTACGACGGACTAAATGAGCAGTTCTTC. Translating gives CASSYDGLNEQFF.

This rearrangement joins TRBV20-1 to TRBJ2-3, with D perhaps matching TRBD1 or TRBD2 (6 bases each). CDR3 length equals 15 residues. Per germline, CDR1 DFQATT and CDR2 SNEGSKA (reference sequence). Trimming took off 4 bases at V and 4 bases at J, with 18 bases between the two ends. CDR3 bases: TGCAGTGCTACTTGTAGGGGGGAGGAGGCAGATACGCAGTATTTT. Translated: CSATCRGEEADTQYF.

The CDR3 DNA sequence: TGTGCCAGCAGCCCCCCCCCGGATAGCAGGGGCGAGCAGTACTTC. This codes for CASSPPPDSRGEQYF. The chain employs TRBV4-2 and TRBJ2-7, with D perhaps TRBD1 (6 bases). The germline gives CDR1 LGHNA, CDR2 YNFKEQ. The CDR3 sequence is 15 residues long. V was pared by 4 bases and J by 6 bases, with 19 bases between.

The rearrangement links TRBV25-1 to TRBJ2-3; the D is unclear. V dropped 1 base and J dropped 1 base, with 9 bases sitting between them. The CDR3 totals 15 residues. Germline V gene data show CDR1 as MGHDK and CDR2 as SYGVNS. The CDR3 region is CASSELDTRTDTQYF. CDR3 nucleotide sequence: TGTGCCAGCAGTGAATTAGACACCCGCACAGATACGCAGTATTTT.

This clonotype has a count of ten or more. This sequence joins TRBV7-9 and TRBJ2-2; 11 bases map to TRBD2. With V trimmed by 4 bases and J by 0 bases, 7 bases remained unmatched. Germline assignment: CDR1 SEHNR and CDR2 FQNEAQ (reference sequence). The CDR3 contains 18 residues. CDR3 bases: TGTGCCAGCAGCTCCTACCTACTAGCGGGGGCGAACACCGGGGAGCTGTTTTTT. Protein sequence: CASSSYLLAGANTGELFF.